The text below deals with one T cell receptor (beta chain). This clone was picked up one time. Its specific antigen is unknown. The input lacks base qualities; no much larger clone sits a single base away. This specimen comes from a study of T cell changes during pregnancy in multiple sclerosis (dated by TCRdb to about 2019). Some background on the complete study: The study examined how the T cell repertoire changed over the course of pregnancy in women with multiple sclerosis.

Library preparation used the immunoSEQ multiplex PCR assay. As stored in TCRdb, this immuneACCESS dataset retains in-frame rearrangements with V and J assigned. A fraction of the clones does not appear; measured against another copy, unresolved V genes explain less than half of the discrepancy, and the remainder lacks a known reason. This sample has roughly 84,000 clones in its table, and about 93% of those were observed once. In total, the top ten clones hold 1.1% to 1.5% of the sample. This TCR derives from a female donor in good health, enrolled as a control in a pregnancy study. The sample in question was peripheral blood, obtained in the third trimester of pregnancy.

The bases read TGTGCCAGCAGCGTCCCACCGGGTGGCGGCCGCACAGATACGCAGTATTTT. Its translation is CASSVPPGGGRTDTQYF. Rearrangement joined TRBV9 to TRBJ2-3; the D gene lacks a confident call. From cysteine to phenylalanine, the CDR3 is 17 amino acids long. Only CDR3 DNA is held: 51 bases, read in frame from base 1. CDR1 and CDR2 were assigned from the germline V gene as SGDLS and YYNGEE. The junction shows trimming of 2 bases on V and 1 base on J, plus 17 bases between the germline ends.